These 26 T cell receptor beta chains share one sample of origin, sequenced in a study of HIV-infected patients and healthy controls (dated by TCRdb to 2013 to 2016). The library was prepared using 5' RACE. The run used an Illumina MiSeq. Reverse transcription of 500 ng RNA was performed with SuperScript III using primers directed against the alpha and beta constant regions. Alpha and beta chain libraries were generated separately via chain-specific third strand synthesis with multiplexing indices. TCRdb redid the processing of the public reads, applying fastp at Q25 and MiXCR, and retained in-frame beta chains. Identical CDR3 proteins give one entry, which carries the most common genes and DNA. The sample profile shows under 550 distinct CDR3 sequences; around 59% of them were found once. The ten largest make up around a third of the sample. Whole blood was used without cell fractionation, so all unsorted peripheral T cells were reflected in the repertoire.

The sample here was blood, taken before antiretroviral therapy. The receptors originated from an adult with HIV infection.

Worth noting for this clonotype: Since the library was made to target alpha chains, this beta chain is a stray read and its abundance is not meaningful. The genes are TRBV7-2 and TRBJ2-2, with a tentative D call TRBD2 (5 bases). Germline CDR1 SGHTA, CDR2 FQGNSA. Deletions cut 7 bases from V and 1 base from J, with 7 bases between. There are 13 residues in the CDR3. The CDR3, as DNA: TGTGCCAGCATCGGAGGGAACACCGGGGAGCTGTTTTTT. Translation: CASIGGNTGELFF.

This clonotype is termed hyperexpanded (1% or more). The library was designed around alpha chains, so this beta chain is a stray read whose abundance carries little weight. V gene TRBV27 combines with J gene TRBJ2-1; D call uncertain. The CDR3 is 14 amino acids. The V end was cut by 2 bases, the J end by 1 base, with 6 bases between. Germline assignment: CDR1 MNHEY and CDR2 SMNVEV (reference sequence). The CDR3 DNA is TGTGCCAGCAGTTTAGATCCTTCCTACAATGAGCAGTTCTTC. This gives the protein CASSLDPSYNEQFF.

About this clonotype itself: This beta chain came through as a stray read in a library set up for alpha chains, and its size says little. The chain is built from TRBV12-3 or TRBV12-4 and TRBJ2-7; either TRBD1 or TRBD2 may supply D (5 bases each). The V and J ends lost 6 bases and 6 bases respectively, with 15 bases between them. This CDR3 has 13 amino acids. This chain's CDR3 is CASRAGTRVEQYF. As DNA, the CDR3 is TGTGCCAGCAGGGCCGGGACCCGAGTCGAGCAGTACTTC.

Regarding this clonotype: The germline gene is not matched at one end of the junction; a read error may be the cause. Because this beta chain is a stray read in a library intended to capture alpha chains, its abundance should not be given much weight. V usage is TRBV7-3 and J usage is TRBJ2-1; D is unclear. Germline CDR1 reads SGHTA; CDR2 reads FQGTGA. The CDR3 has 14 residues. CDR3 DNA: TGTGCCATCAGCTTAAATCTGGGATACAATGAGCAGTTCTTC. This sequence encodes CAISLNLGYNEQFF.

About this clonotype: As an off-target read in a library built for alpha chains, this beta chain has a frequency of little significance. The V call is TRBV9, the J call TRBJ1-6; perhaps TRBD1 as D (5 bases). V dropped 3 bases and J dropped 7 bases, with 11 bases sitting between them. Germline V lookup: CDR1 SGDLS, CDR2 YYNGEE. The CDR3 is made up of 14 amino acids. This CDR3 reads CASSEGEGNSPLHF. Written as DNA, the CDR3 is TGTGCCAGCAGCGAGGGAGAGGGGAATTCACCCCTCCACTTT.

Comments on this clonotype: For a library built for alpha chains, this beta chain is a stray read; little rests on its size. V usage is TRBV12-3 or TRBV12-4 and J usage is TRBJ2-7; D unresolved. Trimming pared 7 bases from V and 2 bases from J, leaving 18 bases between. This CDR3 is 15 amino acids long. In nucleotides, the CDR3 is TGTGCCAGCACTTTTAGGTGGCAGAGACCCTACGAGCAGTACTTC. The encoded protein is CASTFRWQRPYEQYF.

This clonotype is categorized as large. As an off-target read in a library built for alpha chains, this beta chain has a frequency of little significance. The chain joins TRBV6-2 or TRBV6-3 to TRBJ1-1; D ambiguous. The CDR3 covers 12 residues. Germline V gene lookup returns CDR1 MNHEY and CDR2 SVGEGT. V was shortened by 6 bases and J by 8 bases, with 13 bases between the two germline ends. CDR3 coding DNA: TGTGCCAGCAGCCCCGATCTGAGGGAAGCTTTCTTT. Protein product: CASSPDLREAFF.

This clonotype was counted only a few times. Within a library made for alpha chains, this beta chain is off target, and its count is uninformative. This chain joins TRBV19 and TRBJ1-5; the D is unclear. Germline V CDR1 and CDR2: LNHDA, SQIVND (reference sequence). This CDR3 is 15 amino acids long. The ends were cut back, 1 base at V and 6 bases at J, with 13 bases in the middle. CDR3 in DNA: TGTGCCAGTAGTATAGGGGCCCTAGGTGGTCAGCCCCAGCATTTT. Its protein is CASSIGALGGQPQHF.

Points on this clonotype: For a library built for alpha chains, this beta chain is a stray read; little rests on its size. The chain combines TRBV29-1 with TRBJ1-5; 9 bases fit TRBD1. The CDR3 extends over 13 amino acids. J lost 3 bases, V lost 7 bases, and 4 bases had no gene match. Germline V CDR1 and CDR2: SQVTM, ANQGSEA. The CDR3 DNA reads TGCAGCGCCGGGACAGGGTTCAATCAGCCCCAGCATTTT. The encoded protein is CSAGTGFNQPQHF.

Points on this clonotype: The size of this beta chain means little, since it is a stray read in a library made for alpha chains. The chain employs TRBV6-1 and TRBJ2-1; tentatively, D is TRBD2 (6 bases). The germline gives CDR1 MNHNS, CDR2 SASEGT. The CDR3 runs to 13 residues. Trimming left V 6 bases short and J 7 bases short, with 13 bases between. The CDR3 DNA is TGTGCCAGCAGCGTCCGGGAGTCAAATGAGCAGTTCTTC. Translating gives CASSVRESNEQFF.

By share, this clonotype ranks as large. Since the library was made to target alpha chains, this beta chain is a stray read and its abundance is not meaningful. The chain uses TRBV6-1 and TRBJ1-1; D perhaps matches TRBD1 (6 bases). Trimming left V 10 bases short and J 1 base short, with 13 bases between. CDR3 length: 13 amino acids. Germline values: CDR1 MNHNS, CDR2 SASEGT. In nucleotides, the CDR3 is TGTGCCACCTGGGTCAGGGGGAACACTGAAGCTTTCTTT. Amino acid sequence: CATWVRGNTEAFF.

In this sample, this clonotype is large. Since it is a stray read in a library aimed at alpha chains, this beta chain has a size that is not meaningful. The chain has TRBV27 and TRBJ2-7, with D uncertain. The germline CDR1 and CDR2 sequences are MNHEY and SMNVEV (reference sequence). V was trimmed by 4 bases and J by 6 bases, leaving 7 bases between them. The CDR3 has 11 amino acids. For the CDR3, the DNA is TGTGCCAGCAGTTCTGGTGGCGAGCAGTACTTC. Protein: CASSSGGEQYF.

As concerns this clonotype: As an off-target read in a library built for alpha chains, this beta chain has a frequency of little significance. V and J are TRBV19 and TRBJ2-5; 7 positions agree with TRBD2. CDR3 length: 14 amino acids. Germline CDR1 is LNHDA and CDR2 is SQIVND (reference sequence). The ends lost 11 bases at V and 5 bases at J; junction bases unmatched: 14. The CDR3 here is CAPSGGGVFETQYF. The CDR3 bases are TGTGCCCCGTCGGGGGGAGGGGTTTTTGAGACCCAGTACTTC. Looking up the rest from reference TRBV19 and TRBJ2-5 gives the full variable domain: DGGITQSPKYLFRKEGQNVTLSCEQNLNHDAMYWYRQDPGQGLRLIYYSQIVNDFQKGDIAEGYSVSREKKESFPLTVTSAQKNPTAFYLCAPSGGGVFETQYFGPGTRLLVL.

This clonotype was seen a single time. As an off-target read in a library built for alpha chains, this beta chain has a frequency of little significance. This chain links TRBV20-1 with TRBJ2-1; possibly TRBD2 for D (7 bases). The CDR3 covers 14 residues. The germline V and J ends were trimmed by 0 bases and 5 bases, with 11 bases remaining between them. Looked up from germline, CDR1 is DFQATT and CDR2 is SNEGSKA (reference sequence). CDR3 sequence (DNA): TGCAGTGCTAGAGATAGGGGGGGGCACAATGAGCAGTTCTTC. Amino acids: CSARDRGGHNEQFF.

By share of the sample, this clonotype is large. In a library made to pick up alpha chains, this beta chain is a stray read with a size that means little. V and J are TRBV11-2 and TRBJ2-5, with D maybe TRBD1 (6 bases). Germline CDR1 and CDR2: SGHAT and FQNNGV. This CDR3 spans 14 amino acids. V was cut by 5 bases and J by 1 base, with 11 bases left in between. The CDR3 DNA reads TGTGCCAGCAGCCTACAGGGAGTCCAAGAGACCCAGTACTTC. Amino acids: CASSLQGVQETQYF.

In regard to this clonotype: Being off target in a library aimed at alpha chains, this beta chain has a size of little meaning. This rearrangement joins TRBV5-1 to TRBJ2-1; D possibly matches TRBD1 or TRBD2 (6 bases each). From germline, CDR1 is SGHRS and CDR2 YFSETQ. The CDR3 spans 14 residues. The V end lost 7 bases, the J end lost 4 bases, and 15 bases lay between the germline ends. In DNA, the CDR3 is TGCGCCAGCTCCCCCCGGGGGCAGTACAATGAGCAGTTCTTC. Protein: CASSPRGQYNEQFF.

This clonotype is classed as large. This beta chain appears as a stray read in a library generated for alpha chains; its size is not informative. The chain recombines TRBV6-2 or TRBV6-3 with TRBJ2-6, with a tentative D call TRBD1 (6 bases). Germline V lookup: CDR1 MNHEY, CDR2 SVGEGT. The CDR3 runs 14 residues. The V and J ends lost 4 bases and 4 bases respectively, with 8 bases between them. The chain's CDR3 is CASSLGAGANVLTF. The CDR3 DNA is TGTGCCAGCAGTTTGGGGGCCGGGGCCAACGTCCTGACTTTC.

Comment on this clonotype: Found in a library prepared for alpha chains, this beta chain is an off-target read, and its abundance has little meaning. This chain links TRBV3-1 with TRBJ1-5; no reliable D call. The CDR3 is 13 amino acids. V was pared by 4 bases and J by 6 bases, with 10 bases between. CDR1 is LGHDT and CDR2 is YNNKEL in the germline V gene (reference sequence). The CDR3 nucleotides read TGTGCCAGCAGCCCCACGACGGGTCAGCCCCAGCATTTT. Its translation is CASSPTTGQPQHF.

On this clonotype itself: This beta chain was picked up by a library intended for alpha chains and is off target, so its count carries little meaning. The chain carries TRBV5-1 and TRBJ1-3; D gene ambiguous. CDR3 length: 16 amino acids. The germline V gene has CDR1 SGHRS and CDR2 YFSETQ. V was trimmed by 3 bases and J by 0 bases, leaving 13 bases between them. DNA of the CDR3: TGCGCCAGCAGCTCGGATTCAACGAGCTCTGGAAACACCATATATTTT. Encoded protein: CASSSDSTSSGNTIYF.

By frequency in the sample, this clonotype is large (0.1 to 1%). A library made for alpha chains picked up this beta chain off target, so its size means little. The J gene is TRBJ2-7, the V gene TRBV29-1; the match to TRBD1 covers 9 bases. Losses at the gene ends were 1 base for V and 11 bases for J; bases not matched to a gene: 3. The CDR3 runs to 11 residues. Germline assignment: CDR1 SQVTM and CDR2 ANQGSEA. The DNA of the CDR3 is TGCAGCGTTGAAGCGGGGACAGGGAAGTACTTC. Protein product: CSVEAGTGKYF.

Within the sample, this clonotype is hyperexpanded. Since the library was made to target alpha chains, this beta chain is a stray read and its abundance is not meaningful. The CDR3 protein is CSVTQALSYEQYF. The CDR3 nucleotides read TGCAGCGTTACACAGGCGTTGTCCTACGAGCAGTACTTC. The chain carries TRBV29-1 and TRBJ2-7, with D possibly matching TRBD1 (5 bases). In germline, CDR1 is SQVTM, CDR2 ANQGSEA. This CDR3 spans 13 amino acids. V dropped 5 bases and J dropped 1 base, with 12 bases sitting between them.

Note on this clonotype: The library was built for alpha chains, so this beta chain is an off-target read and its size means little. CDR3 region: CASSGQSFYEQYF. CDR3 in DNA: TGCGCCAGCAGCGGACAGAGCTTCTACGAGCAGTACTTC. V usage is TRBV10-2 and J usage is TRBJ2-7, with a weak D call TRBD1 (6 bases). Germline CDR1 WSHSY, CDR2 SAAADI. V dropped 6 bases and J dropped 3 bases, with 12 bases sitting between them. The CDR3 has 13 residues.

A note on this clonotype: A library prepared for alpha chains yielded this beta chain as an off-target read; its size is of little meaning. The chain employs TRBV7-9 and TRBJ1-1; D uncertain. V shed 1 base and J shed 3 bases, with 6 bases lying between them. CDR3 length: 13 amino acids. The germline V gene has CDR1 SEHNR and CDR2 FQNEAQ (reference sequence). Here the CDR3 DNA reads TGTGCCAGCAGCTTAGGGCTGGACACTGAAGCTTTCTTT. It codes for CASSLGLDTEAFF.

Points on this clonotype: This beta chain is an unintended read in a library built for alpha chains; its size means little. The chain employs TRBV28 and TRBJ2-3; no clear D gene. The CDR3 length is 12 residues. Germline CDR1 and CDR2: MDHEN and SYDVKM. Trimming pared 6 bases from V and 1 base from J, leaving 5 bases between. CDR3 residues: CASRAGTDTQYF. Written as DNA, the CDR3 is TGTGCCAGCAGAGCAGGCACAGATACGCAGTATTTT.

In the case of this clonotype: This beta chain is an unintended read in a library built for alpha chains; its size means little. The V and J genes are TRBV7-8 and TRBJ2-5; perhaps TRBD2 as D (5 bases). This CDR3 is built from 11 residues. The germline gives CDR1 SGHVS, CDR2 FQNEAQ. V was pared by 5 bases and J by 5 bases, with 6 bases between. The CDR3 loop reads CASSPGETQYF. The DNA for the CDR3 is TGTGCCAGCAGCCCGGGGGAGACCCAGTACTTC. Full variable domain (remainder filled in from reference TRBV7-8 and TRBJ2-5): GAGVSQSPRYKVAKRGQDVALRCDPISGHVSLFWYQQALGQGPEFLTYFQNEAQLDKSGLPSDRFFAERPEGSVSTLKIQRTQQEDSAVYLCASSPGETQYFGPGTRLLVL.

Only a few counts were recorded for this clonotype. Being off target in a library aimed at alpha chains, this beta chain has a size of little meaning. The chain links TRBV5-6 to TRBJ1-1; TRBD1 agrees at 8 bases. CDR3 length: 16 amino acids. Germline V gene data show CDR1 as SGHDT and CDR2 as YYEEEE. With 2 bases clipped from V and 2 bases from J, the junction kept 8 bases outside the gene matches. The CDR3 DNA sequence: TGTGCCAGCAGCTTTTATGGACAGGGAGGAAACACTGAAGCTTTCTTT. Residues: CASSFYGQGGNTEAFF.